The 26 T cell receptor beta chains below come from one sample, sequenced in a study of shared clonotypes between healthy human individuals. Repertoires were generated with immunoSEQ multiplex PCR, while TCRdb's copy carries only in-frame clones and drops some. The table includes 950,000 to 1,300,000 clones, more than 65% detected once. The sequencing input was memory CD4+ T cells sorted from blood. Subset defined: CD45RA-negative fraction. The receptors originated from a young man in good health.

The chain uses TRBV5-4 and TRBJ2-1, with 8 positions matching TRBD2. The length of the CDR3 is 15 residues. The junction had 9 bases not matched to a gene; V was cut back by 4 bases and J by 6 bases. CDR1 is SGHNT, CDR2 YYREEE, per germline (reference sequence). The CDR3 is CASSQGLGDRNEQFF. CDR3 DNA: TGTGCCAGCAGCCAGGGACTAGGTGACCGCAATGAGCAGTTCTTC.

This clone has just a few counts. The chain is built from TRBV5-1 and TRBJ1-6; 11 bases line up with TRBD1. This CDR3 has 16 residues. Germline V gives CDR1 SGHRS, CDR2 YFSETQ. The trim removed 5 bases at V and 6 bases at J, leaving 7 bases unmatched. Here the CDR3 DNA reads TGCGCCAGCAGAGGGGACAGGGGGACCCCTAATTCACCCCTCCACTTT. Protein product: CASRGDRGTPNSPLHF.

The chain is built from TRBV4-3 and TRBJ2-1; D gene unclear. This CDR3 has 17 residues. Deletions cut 0 bases from V and 0 bases from J, with 12 bases between. Germline CDR1 is LGHNA and CDR2 is YSLEER. The CDR3 region has the DNA TGCGCCAGCAGCCAAGATCTCGGGCCTAGCTCCTACAATGAGCAGTTCTTC. It codes for CASSQDLGPSSYNEQFF.

There are a few counts of this clone. The chain is built from TRBV27 and TRBJ2-7; possibly TRBD1 or TRBD2 for D (5 bases each). Germline CDR1 and CDR2: MNHEY and SMNVEV (reference sequence). There are 14 residues in the CDR3. V was trimmed by 6 bases and J by 5 bases, leaving 17 bases between them. The CDR3 here is CASRSHGARHEQYF. CDR3 coding DNA: TGTGCCAGCAGATCACACGGGGCTAGGCACGAGCAGTACTTC.

The chain links TRBV21-1 to TRBJ1-2; the table's D call TRBD1 went unverified against the DNA. TRBV21-1 is listed as a pseudogene. The CDR3 runs to 14 residues. Here the CDR3 reads CASSKIADRVGYTF. CDR3 sequence (DNA): TGTGCCAGCAGCAAAATAGCGGACAGGGTTGGCTACACCTTC.

The CDR3 region is CASGPFGSTGNQPQHF. Written as DNA, the CDR3 is TGTGCCAGCGGCCCTTTTGGTTCTACTGGCAATCAGCCCCAGCATTTT. The chain is built from TRBV6-6 and TRBJ1-5; D gene ambiguous. V was cut by 8 bases and J by 2 bases, with 19 bases left in between. Germline CDR1 is MNHNY and CDR2 is SVGAGI (reference sequence). The length of the CDR3 is 16 residues.

The V gene is TRBV27, the J gene TRBJ1-2, with 11 bases that match TRBD1. V was clipped by 5 bases and J by 8 bases; unmatched bases: 7. The CDR3 spans 14 residues. Germline V gives CDR1 MNHEY, CDR2 SMNVEV (reference sequence). The CDR3 reads CASSAGTGGKGYTF. Here the CDR3 DNA reads TGTGCCAGCAGTGCTGGGACAGGGGGAAAAGGCTACACCTTC.

The J gene is TRBJ2-7, the V gene TRBV5-8, with 9 positions matching TRBD2. The V segment lost 5 bases and the J segment 0 bases; nucleotides outside the gene matches: 6. The germline V gene encodes CDR1 SGHTS and CDR2 YDEGEE. There are 15 residues in the CDR3. This CDR3 reads CASRLSGSDSYEQYF. CDR3 bases: TGTGCCAGCAGACTTAGCGGGAGTGACTCCTACGAGCAGTACTTC.

For this clone: In the same sample, other DNA sequences code for this CDR3. The chain is built from TRBV5-1 and TRBJ2-3; 8 positions match TRBD1. After removal of 4 bases from V and 3 bases from J, the junction contained 4 bases not matched to a gene. The CDR3 is 14 residues long. Germline CDR1 SGHRS, CDR2 YFSETQ. CDR3 coding DNA: TGCGCCAGCAGCAAAGGACAGGGAACAGATACGCAGTATTTT. Residues: CASSKGQGTDTQYF.

This chain's CDR3 is CASSGLGGGTEAFF. The CDR3 coding sequence is TGTGCCAGCAGCGGCTTAGGGGGCGGGACTGAAGCTTTCTTT. V is TRBV7-8 and J is TRBJ1-1; 7 nucleotides agree with TRBD1. The CDR3 length is 14 residues. J gave up 5 bases and V 5 bases, and 8 bases lay outside the gene matches. CDR1 is SGHVS and CDR2 is FQNEAQ in the germline V gene.

The rearrangement uses TRBV5-8 and TRBJ1-4; a possible D gene is TRBD1 (6 bases). Germline assignment: CDR1 SGHTS and CDR2 YDEGEE. The length of the CDR3 is 17 residues. Trimming removed 0 bases at V and 5 bases at J, with 17 bases between. The CDR3 region is CASSLDGGASKNEKLFF. Written as DNA, the CDR3 is TGTGCCAGCAGCTTGGACGGGGGGGCATCTAAAAATGAAAAACTGTTTTTT. Together with reference TRBV5-8 and TRBJ1-4, the CDR3 gives the full variable domain: EAGVTQSPTHLIKTRGQQATLRCSPISGHTSVYWYQQALGLGLQFLLWYDEGEERNRGNFPPRFSGRQFPNYSSELNVNALELEDSALYLCASSLDGGASKNEKLFFGSGTQLSVL.

The chain combines TRBV6-5 with TRBJ1-1; D call uncertain. CDR3 length: 14 residues. In germline, CDR1 is MNHEY, CDR2 SVGAGI. V shed 6 bases and J shed 1 base, with 12 bases lying between them. For the CDR3, the DNA is TGTGCCAGCAGCGACCTCTCACAGAACACTGAAGCTTTCTTT. As protein: CASSDLSQNTEAFF.

As for this clone: Within the sample, other DNA sequences also encode this same CDR3. CDR3 residues: CASSRTGGTDTQYF. CDR3 nucleotide sequence: TGCGCCAGCAGCCGGACGGGCGGCACAGATACGCAGTATTTT. V gene TRBV5-1 combines with J gene TRBJ2-3; D is unclear. V was shortened by 4 bases and J by 1 base, with 10 bases between the two germline ends. This CDR3 contains 14 residues. CDR1 SGHRS and CDR2 YFSETQ come from the germline V gene.

The chain links TRBV23-1 to TRBJ1-1; 7 nucleotides align to TRBD1. TRBV23-1 is given ORF status, its function remaining uncertain. V lost 4 bases and J lost 1; bases outside the gene matches: 3. The CDR3 consists of 14 residues. CDR3 bases: TGCGCCAGCAGTCCTCGACAGGGGAACACTGAAGCTTTCTTT. Residues: CASSPRQGNTEAFF.

This chain connects TRBV2 to TRBJ2-5; D not certain. The CDR3 runs to 14 residues. Trimming stripped 6 bases from V and 1 base from J, with 12 bases between. Per germline, CDR1 SNHLY and CDR2 FYNNEI. The CDR3 reads CASSPGRIQETQYF. The DNA of the CDR3 is TGTGCCAGCAGCCCTGGGCGGATCCAAGAGACCCAGTACTTC.

The gene calls are TRBV5-6 and TRBJ1-3; D not certain. The CDR3 is 14 residues long. V was clipped by 3 bases and J by 0 bases, with 7 bases between them. Germline loops: CDR1 SGHDT, CDR2 YYEEEE. Here the CDR3 reads CASSYGYSGNTIYF. DNA for the CDR3: TGTGCCAGCAGCTATGGCTACTCTGGAAACACCATATATTTT.

This clone was seen a few times. The V gene is TRBV20-1, the J gene TRBJ1-1; D is uncertain. V lost 3 bases and J lost 5, with 7 bases in between. Germline loops: CDR1 DFQATT, CDR2 SNEGSKA (reference sequence). The CDR3 totals 11 residues. CDR3 sequence reads: CSARFVTEAFF. CDR3 DNA: TGCAGTGCTAGGTTCGTAACTGAAGCTTTCTTT.

The chain joins TRBV5-1 to TRBJ2-7; 7 bases agree with TRBD1. The J segment lost 5 bases and the V segment lost 1 base, leaving 3 bases of the junction unmatched. The germline gives CDR1 SGHRS, CDR2 YFSETQ. The length of the CDR3 is 13 residues. The CDR3 DNA follows: TGCGCCAGCAGCTTGAACGACAGGGACGAGCAGTACTTC. This codes for CASSLNDRDEQYF.

The genes are TRBV10-3 and TRBJ2-5; D is ambiguous. Per germline, CDR1 ENHRY and CDR2 SYGVKD. Trimming shortened V by 10 bases and J by 2 bases, and 14 bases separated the two germline ends. This CDR3 is built from 13 residues. The CDR3 region has the DNA TGTGCCAGCCAGCAGTGGTCGCAAGAGACCCAGTACTTC. Amino acid sequence: CASQQWSQETQYF.

The rearrangement uses TRBV7-2 and TRBJ2-2, with TRBD2 matching 7 bases. Germline values: CDR1 SGHTA, CDR2 FQGNSA. CDR3 size: 14 residues. With V trimmed by 2 bases and J by 6 bases, 3 bases remained unmatched. This chain's CDR3 is CASSLSAGAGELFF. Here the CDR3 DNA reads TGTGCCAGCAGCTTAAGCGCGGGAGCCGGGGAGCTGTTTTTT.

For this clone: Other DNA sequences from this sample encode an identical CDR3 as well. The rearrangement joins TRBV12-5 to TRBJ1-1; the D is unclear. This CDR3 has 13 residues. V was clipped by 1 base and J by 0 bases, with 3 bases between them. The germline gives CDR1 LGHNT, CDR2 FRNRAP. CDR3 sequence (DNA): TGTGCTAGTGGTTTGGGAGTGAACACTGAAGCTTTCTTT. Amino acids: CASGLGVNTEAFF. Supplemented by reference TRBV12-5 and TRBJ1-1, the full variable domain reads DARVTQTPRHKVTEMGQEVTMRCQPILGHNTVFWYRQTMMQGLELLAYFRNRAPLDDSGMPKDRFSAEMPDATLATLKIQPSEPRDSAVYFCASGLGVNTEAFFGQGTRLTVV.

In the case of this clone: Additional DNA sequences in this sample encode the identical CDR3. V usage is TRBV7-8 and J usage is TRBJ2-5, with a tentative D call TRBD2 (6 bases). V lost 1 base, J lost 3 bases, and 6 bases lay in between. Per the germline V gene, CDR1 is SGHVS and CDR2 is FQNEAQ. The length of the CDR3 is 13 residues. CDR3 DNA sequence: TGTGCCAGCAGCTTAGGGACTAAAGAGACCCAGTACTTC. This encodes CASSLGTKETQYF.

CDR3 DNA sequence: TGTGCCAGCAACTACGGGGGGGCGGGCACAGATACGCAGTATTTT. Encoded protein: CASNYGGAGTDTQYF. The chain recombines TRBV5-4 with TRBJ2-3; 8 bases map to TRBD2. CDR1 SGHNT and CDR2 YYREEE come from the germline V gene (reference sequence). This CDR3 has 15 residues. The V and J ends lost 6 bases and 1 base, in that order; junction bases with no gene match: 7.

The chain combines TRBV5-1 with TRBJ2-1; D possibly corresponds to TRBD2 (6 bases). The CDR3 has 14 amino acids. The germline V and J ends were trimmed by 0 bases and 10 bases, with 14 bases remaining between them. Per germline, CDR1 SGHRS and CDR2 YFSETQ. The CDR3 here is CASSLASETQEQFF. The CDR3 DNA reads TGCGCCAGCAGCTTGGCTAGCGAGACCCAGGAGCAGTTCTTC.

The V and J genes are TRBV2 and TRBJ1-1; TRBD1 might be the D (5 bases). Trimming removed 8 bases from V and 5 bases from J, with 18 bases in between. This CDR3 spans 14 amino acids. From germline, CDR1 is SNHLY and CDR2 FYNNEI. The CDR3 is CASLVRGRGTEAFF. The CDR3 DNA follows: TGTGCCAGCTTAGTGCGGGGAAGGGGAACTGAAGCTTTCTTT.

The chain combines TRBV4-3 with TRBJ2-1; 10 bases map to TRBD2. This CDR3 has 15 amino acids. The V and J ends lost 4 bases and 8 bases, in that order; junction bases with no gene match: 8. Germline V gives CDR1 LGHNA, CDR2 YSLEER. The CDR3 loop reads CASSPLAGAKDEQFF. CDR3 nucleotides: TGCGCCAGCAGCCCGCTAGCGGGAGCAAAGGATGAGCAGTTCTTC.